Sequencing of this T cell receptor (beta chain) was carried out in a study of OX40 agonist ivuxolimab in advanced cancers. This clone was seen only once. Germline V gives CDR1 SGHKS, CDR2 YYEKEE (reference sequence). V lost 3 bases and J lost 2, with 9 bases in between. The CDR3 length is 14 residues. The method was immunoSEQ multiplex PCR; TCRdb's version includes in-frame clones alone and lacks a portion of them. The repertoire holds tens of thousands of clones, with roughly nine tenths as singletons. The chain carries TRBV5-5 and TRBJ1-3; no reliable D call. The sample consisted of CD4+ or CD8+ T cells sorted from blood, taken in a trial of the OX40 agonist ivuxolimab. The receptor comes from an adult with an advanced solid tumor such as melanoma, head and neck, liver or kidney cancer. The CDR3 region is CASSSPGPGNTIYF. CDR3 nucleotide sequence: TGTGCCAGCAGCTCTCCGGGTCCTGGAAACACCATATATTTT.